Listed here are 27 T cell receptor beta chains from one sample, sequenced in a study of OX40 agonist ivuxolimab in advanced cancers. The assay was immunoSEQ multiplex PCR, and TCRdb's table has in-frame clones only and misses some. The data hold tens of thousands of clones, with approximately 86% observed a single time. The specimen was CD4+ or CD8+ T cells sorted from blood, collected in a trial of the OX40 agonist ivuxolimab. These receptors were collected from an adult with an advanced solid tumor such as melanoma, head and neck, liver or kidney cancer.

CDR3 sequence: CASSVQEGQNEQFF. Here the CDR3 DNA reads TGTGCCAGCAGCGTACAGGAAGGGCAGAATGAGCAGTTCTTC. This chain links TRBV9 with TRBJ2-1; D is unclear. Trimming cost V 1 base and J 7 bases, with 12 bases left between them. The CDR3 runs 14 residues. The germline V gene encodes CDR1 SGDLS and CDR2 YYNGEE.

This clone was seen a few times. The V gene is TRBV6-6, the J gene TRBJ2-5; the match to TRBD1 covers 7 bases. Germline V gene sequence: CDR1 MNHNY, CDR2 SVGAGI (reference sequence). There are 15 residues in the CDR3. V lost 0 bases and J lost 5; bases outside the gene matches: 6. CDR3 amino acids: CASSYSGQFLETQYF. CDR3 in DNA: TGTGCCAGCAGTTACTCGGGACAGTTTTTGGAGACCCAGTACTTC.

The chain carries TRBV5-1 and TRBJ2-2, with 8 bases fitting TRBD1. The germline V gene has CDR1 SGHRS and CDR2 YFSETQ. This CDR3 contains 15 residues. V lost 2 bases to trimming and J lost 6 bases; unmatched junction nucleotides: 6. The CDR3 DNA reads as TGCGCCAGCAGCTTTAACCGGGACAGGCCCGGGGAGCTGTTTTTT. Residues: CASSFNRDRPGELFF.

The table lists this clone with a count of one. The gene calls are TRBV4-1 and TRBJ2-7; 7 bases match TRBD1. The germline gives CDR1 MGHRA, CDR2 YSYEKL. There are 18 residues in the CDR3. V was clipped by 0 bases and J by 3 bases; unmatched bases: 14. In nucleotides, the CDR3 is TGCGCCAGCAGCCAAGAGAGGGAAGAGACAGGGAGATTCTACGAGCAGTACTTC. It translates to CASSQEREETGRFYEQYF.

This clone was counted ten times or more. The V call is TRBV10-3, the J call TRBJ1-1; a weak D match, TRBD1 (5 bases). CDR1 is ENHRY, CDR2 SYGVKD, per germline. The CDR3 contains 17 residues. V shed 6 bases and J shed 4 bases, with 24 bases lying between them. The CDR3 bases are TGTGCCATCAGAGCCCCCGGCTCTGAGGGGTGGGGCACTGAAGCTTTCTTT. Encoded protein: CAIRAPGSEGWGTEAFF.

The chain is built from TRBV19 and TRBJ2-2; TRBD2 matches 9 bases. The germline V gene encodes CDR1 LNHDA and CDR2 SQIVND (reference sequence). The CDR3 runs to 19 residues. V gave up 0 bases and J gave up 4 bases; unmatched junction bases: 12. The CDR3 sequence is CASSIDLRLADSGTGELFF. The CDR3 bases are TGTGCCAGTAGTATAGATCTAAGACTAGCGGATTCGGGCACCGGGGAGCTGTTTTTT.

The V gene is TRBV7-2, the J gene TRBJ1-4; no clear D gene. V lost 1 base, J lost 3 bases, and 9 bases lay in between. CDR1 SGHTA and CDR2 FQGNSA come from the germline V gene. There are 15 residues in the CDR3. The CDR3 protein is CASSLGYRANEKLFF. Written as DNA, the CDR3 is TGTGCCAGCAGCTTAGGATATAGGGCTAATGAAAAACTGTTTTTT.

CDR3 coding DNA: TGTGCCAGCAGTCTGGGGACTAGCATCTCCTACAATGAGCAGTTCTTC. Translating it yields CASSLGTSISYNEQFF. The V and J genes are TRBV28 and TRBJ2-1; the match to TRBD2 covers 9 bases. Germline trimming cut 5 bases from V and 0 bases from J; bases unmatched to any gene: 5. This CDR3 has 16 residues. Per germline, CDR1 MDHEN and CDR2 SYDVKM.

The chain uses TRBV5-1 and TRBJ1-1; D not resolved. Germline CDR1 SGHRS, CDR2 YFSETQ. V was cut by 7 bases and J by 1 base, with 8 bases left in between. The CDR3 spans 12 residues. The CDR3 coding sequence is TGCGCCAGCCGTGCAGGGAACACTGAAGCTTTCTTT. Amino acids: CASRAGNTEAFF.

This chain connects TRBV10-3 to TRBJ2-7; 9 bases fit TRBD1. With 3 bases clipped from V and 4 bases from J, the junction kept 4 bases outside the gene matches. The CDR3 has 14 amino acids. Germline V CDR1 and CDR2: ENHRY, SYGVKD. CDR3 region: CAISEQGAFYEQYF. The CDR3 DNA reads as TGTGCCATCAGTGAACAGGGGGCTTTTTACGAGCAGTACTTC.

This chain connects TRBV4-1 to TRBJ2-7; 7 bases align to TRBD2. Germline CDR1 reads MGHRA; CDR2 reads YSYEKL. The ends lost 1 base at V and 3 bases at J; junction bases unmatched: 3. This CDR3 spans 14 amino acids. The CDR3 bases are TGCGCCAGCAGCCAAGCGGGAGGAGGCTACGAGCAGTACTTC. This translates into CASSQAGGGYEQYF.

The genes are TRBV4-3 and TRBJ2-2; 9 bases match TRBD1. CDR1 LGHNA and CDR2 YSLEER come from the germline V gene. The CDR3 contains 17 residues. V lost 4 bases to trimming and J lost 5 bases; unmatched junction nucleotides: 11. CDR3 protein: CASSREGQGILTGELFF. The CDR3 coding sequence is TGCGCCAGCAGCCGCGAGGGACAGGGTATTCTGACCGGGGAGCTGTTTTTT.

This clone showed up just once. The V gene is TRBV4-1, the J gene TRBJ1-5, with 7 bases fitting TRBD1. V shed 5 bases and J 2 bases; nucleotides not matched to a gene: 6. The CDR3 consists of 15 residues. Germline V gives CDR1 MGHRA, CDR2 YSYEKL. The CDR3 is CASSARGLGNQPQHF. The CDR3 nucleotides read TGCGCCAGCAGCGCAAGGGGGCTTGGCAATCAGCCCCAGCATTTT.

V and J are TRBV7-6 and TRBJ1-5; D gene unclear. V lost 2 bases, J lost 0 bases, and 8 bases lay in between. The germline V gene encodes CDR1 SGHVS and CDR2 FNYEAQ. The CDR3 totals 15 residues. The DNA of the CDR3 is TGTGCCAGCAGCTTAAGACGGGCTAGCAATCAGCCCCAGCATTTT. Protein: CASSLRRASNQPQHF.

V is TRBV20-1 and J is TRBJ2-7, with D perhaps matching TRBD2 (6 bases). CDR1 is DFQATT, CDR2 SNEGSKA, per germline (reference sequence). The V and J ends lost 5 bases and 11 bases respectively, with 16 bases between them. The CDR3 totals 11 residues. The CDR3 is CSAPFGEREYF. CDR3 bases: TGCAGTGCTCCTTTCGGCGAGCGGGAGTACTTC.

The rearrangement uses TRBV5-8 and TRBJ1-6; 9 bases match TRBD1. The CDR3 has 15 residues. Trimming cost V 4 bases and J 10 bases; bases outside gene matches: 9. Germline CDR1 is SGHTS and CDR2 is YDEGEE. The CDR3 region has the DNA TGTGCCAGCAGCACGCGGGACAGGGAATCGTCACCCCTCCACTTT. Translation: CASSTRDRESSPLHF.

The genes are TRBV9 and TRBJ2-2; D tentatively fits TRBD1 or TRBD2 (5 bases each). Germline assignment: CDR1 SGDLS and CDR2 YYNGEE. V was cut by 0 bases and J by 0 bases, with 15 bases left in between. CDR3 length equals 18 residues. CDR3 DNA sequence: TGTGCCAGCAGCGTAGCTACCAGTGGGGACCCGAACACCGGGGAGCTGTTTTTT. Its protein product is CASSVATSGDPNTGELFF. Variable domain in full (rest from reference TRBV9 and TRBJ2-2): DSGVTQTPKHLITATGQRVTLRCSPRSGDLSVYWYQQSLDQGLQFLIQYYNGEERAKGNILERFSAQQFPDLHSELNLSSLELGDSALYFCASSVATSGDPNTGELFFGEGSRLTVL.

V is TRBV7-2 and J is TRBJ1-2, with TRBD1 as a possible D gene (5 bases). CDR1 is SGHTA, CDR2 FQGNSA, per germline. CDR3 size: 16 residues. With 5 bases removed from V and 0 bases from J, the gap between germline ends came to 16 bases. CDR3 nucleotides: TGTGCCAGCAGCCTACTCGCAGGGACTTCTAACTATGGCTACACCTTC. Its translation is CASSLLAGTSNYGYTF. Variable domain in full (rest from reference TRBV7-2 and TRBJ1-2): GAGVSQSPSNKVTEKGKDVELRCDPISGHTALYWYRQSLGQGLEFLIYFQGNSAPDKSGLPSDRFSAERTGGSVSTLTIQRTQQEDSAVYLCASSLLAGTSNYGYTFGSGTRLTVV.

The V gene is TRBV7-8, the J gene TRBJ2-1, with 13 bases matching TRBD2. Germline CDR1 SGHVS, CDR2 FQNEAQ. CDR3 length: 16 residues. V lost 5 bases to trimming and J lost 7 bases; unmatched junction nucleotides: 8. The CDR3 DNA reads TGTGCCAGCAGCCTCACCGGGACTAGCGGGAATAATGAGCAGTTCTTC. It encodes CASSLTGTSGNNEQFF.

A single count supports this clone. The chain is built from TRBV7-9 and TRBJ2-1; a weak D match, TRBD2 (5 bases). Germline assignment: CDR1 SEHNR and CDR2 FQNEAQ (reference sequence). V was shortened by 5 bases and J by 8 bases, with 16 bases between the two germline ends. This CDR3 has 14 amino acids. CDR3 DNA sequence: TGTGCCAGCAGCAGCCCGGGAAATACGGATGAGCAGTTCTTC. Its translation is CASSSPGNTDEQFF.

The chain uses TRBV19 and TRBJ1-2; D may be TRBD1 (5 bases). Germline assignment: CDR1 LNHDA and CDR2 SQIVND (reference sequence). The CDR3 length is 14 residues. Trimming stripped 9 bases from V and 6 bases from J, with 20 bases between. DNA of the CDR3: TGTGCCAGCTCCTCCTACGGGGGAGGGGATGGCTACACCTTC. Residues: CASSSYGGGDGYTF.

The CDR3: CASKGRGEVEQYF. The CDR3 DNA is TGTGCCAGCAAGGGCAGGGGTGAGGTCGAGCAGTACTTC. The J gene is TRBJ2-7, the V gene TRBV6-5, with D tentatively TRBD1 (6 bases). Looked up from germline, CDR1 is MNHEY and CDR2 is SVGAGI. V was pared by 7 bases and J by 6 bases, with 16 bases between. The CDR3 runs 13 residues.

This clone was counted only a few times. This CDR3 reads CASRLSMVVLGSDTQYF. The CDR3 region has the DNA TGTGCCAGCAGACTTAGTATGGTCGTTTTAGGGTCAGATACGCAGTATTTT. The chain uses TRBV7-8 and TRBJ2-3; D unclear. Germline assignment: CDR1 SGHVS and CDR2 FQNEAQ. Trimming shortened V by 6 bases and J by 4 bases, and 23 bases separated the two germline ends. The CDR3 sequence is 17 residues long.

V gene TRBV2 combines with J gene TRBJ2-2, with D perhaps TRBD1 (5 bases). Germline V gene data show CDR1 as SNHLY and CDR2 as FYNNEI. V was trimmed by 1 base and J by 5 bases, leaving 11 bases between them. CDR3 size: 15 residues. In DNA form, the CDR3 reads TGTGCCAGCAGTGAAGAAAGGGGCCGGACCGGGGAGCTGTTTTTT. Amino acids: CASSEERGRTGELFF.

CDR3 protein: CASSAGTGGSYEQYF. DNA for the CDR3: TGTGCCAGCAGTGCCGGGACAGGGGGCAGTTACGAGCAGTACTTC. J is TRBJ2-7 and V is TRBV6-1; 12 bases fit TRBD1. The CDR3 contains 15 residues. J was trimmed by 4 bases and V by 4 bases; bases with no gene match: 5. From germline, CDR1 is MNHNS and CDR2 SASEGT.

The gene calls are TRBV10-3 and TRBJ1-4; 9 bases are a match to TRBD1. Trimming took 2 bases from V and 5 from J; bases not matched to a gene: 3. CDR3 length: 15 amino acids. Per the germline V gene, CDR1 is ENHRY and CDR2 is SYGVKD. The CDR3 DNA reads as TGTGCCATCAGTGAGACTGGGACAGGGAATGAAAAACTGTTTTTT. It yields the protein CAISETGTGNEKLFF.

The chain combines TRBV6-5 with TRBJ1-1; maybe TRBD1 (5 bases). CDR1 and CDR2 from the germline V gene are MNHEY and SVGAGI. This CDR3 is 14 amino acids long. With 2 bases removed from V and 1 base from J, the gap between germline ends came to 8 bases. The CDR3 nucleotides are TGTGCCAGCAGTTACGAGGGGCGGAACACTGAAGCTTTCTTT. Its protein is CASSYEGRNTEAFF.